A single sample gave rise to the 27 T cell receptor beta chains below, sequenced in a study of Graves' ophthalmopathy and Graves' hyperthyroidism. RNA transcripts served as template for amplifying TCR beta CDR3 sequences. After a first-round RT-PCR with HTBI primers, a second-round multiplex PCR was run. TCRdb re-derived calls from the multiplex PCR reads in MiXCR, one entry per CDR3 protein. This sample has hundreds of thousands of distinct CDR3 sequences, with about 41% found just once. The sequencing input was peripheral blood. These receptor sequences come from an adult man with Graves' ophthalmopathy.

The CDR3 reads CASSLALAGTGGGNSPLHF. The CDR3 region has the DNA TGTGCCAGCAGCTTAGCGCTAGCCGGGACAGGGGGTGGCAATTCACCCCTCCACTTT. This chain joins TRBV7-2 and TRBJ1-6; TRBD1 aligns across 11 bases. V was clipped by 0 bases and J by 7 bases; unmatched bases: 11. The CDR3 loop spans 19 amino acids. Germline CDR1 is SGHTA and CDR2 is FQGNSA.

The chain carries TRBV4-1 and TRBJ2-6; the D gene is possibly TRBD1 (5 bases). V lost 0 bases to trimming and J lost 0 bases, with 18 bases between them. Germline V gene lookup returns CDR1 MGHRA and CDR2 YSYEKL. This CDR3 region has 20 residues. The CDR3 protein is CASSQDMGRAPFSGANVLTF. Here the CDR3 DNA reads TGCGCCAGCAGCCAAGATATGGGCAGGGCCCCTTTCTCTGGGGCCAACGTCCTGACTTTC.

This clonotype came up once. The V call is TRBV29-1, the J call TRBJ2-7; possible D gene TRBD2, 5 bases. Germline V gives CDR1 SQVTM, CDR2 ANQGSEA. The V and J ends lost 7 bases and 0 bases respectively, with 13 bases between them. CDR3 length equals 13 residues. Written as DNA, the CDR3 is TGCAGCGCCGACGGAGGTAGCTCCTACGAGCAGTACTTC. This translates into CSADGGSSYEQYF.

This clonotype occurred many times. This rearrangement joins TRBV15 to TRBJ2-5, with 9 nucleotides matching TRBD2. The CDR3 is made up of 16 amino acids. V lost 3 bases to trimming and J lost 1 base; unmatched junction nucleotides: 6. The germline V gene encodes CDR1 LNHNV and CDR2 YYDKDF (reference sequence). The CDR3 DNA reads TGTGCCACCAGCAGGCGACTAGCGGATCTCCAAGAGACCCAGTACTTC. This translates into CATSRRLADLQETQYF.

J is TRBJ1-5 and V is TRBV27; D may be TRBD1 (6 bases). The CDR3 spans 12 residues. The germline V gene encodes CDR1 MNHEY and CDR2 SMNVEV (reference sequence). The DNA for the CDR3 is TGTCCTAACGTCACAGGGAATCAGCCCCAGCATTTT. This codes for CPNVTGNQPQHF.

The gene calls are TRBV5-1 and TRBJ1-1; 9 positions agree with TRBD1. This CDR3 spans 15 amino acids. Per germline, CDR1 SGHRS and CDR2 YFSETQ. The ends lost 0 bases at V and 5 bases at J; junction bases unmatched: 5. The CDR3 spells CASSLGSGTGTEAFF. In DNA, the CDR3 is TGCGCCAGCAGCTTGGGAAGTGGGACAGGGACTGAAGCTTTCTTT.

The sample holds many counts of this clonotype. This rearrangement joins TRBV29-1 to TRBJ2-7, with 9 bases that match TRBD1. The CDR3 is 14 amino acids. Germline V gives CDR1 SQVTM, CDR2 ANQGSEA. Trimming at V came to 1 base and at J to 7 bases, leaving 8 bases not matched to a gene. The CDR3 region is CSVEGTGDFPEQYF. The CDR3 DNA sequence: TGCAGCGTTGAAGGGACAGGGGATTTCCCAGAGCAGTACTTC.

This clonotype has ten or more counts. V usage is TRBV29-1 and J usage is TRBJ1-1; D is unclear. Trimming took off 2 bases at V and 0 bases at J, with 10 bases between the two ends. Germline V gene lookup returns CDR1 SQVTM and CDR2 ANQGSEA. CDR3 length equals 14 residues. The CDR3 nucleotides are TGCAGCGTTGAAAAGAGGACTATGAACACTGAAGCTTTCTTT. The encoded protein is CSVEKRTMNTEAFF. The full variable domain, its missing parts supplied by reference TRBV29-1 and TRBJ1-1, is SAVISQKPSRDICQRGTSLTIQCQVDSQVTMMFWYRQQPGQSLTLIATANQGSEATYESGFVIDKFPISRPNLTFSTLTVSNMSPEDSSIYLCSVEKRTMNTEAFFGQGTRLTVV.

In this sample, this clonotype turned up a few times. This rearrangement joins TRBV9 to TRBJ2-2; TRBD1 agrees at 10 bases. V lost 4 bases to trimming and J lost 5 bases; unmatched junction nucleotides: 8. The V gene's germline CDR1 is SGDLS and CDR2 YYNGEE. This CDR3 is 16 amino acids long. DNA of the CDR3: TGTGCCAGCAGCCCCAGACAGGGGGCCTCGACCGGGGAGCTGTTTTTT. It encodes CASSPRQGASTGELFF.

To note about this clonotype: This may stem from a read error, because a much larger clone lies one nucleotide away. No conserved phenylalanine or tryptophan ends this CDR3, so it is likely a read error. The V gene is TRBV6-4, the J gene TRBJ2-2; D is unresolved. This CDR3 is 14 amino acids long. From germline, CDR1 is MRHNA and CDR2 SNTAGT. V lost 2 bases to trimming and J lost 4 bases, with 8 bases between them. The CDR3 nucleotides are TGTGCCAGCAGTGACGGGAACCCCACCGGGGAGCTGTTTTCT. Translation gives CASSDGNPTGELFS.

This clonotype was seen ten or more times. The V and J genes are TRBV14 and TRBJ2-5, with 7 positions matching TRBD2. The J segment lost 3 bases and the V segment lost 5 bases, leaving 15 bases of the junction unmatched. This CDR3 is 17 amino acids long. Germline values: CDR1 SGHDN, CDR2 FVKESK. The CDR3 DNA follows: TGTGCCAGCAGCGAAGCGGGGACGGCGACCCTTGAAGAGACCCAGTACTTC. The encoded protein is CASSEAGTATLEETQYF.

This clonotype was detected many times. The genes are TRBV20-1 and TRBJ2-2; weak D call: TRBD2 (5 bases). Trimming removed 3 bases from V and 6 bases from J, with 11 bases in between. Germline CDR1 and CDR2: DFQATT and SNEGSKA (reference sequence). The CDR3 covers 13 residues. CDR3 coding DNA: TGCAGTGCTAGCTCGGGGTTAGCCGGGGAGCTGTTTTTT. Amino acids: CSASSGLAGELFF.

This clonotype was detected a few times. This sequence joins TRBV9 and TRBJ2-2; no clear D gene. This CDR3 contains 15 residues. The germline V and J ends were trimmed by 0 bases and 2 bases, with 8 bases remaining between them. The germline V gene encodes CDR1 SGDLS and CDR2 YYNGEE. The CDR3 here is CASSVVPHNTGELFF. The CDR3 DNA reads as TGTGCCAGCAGCGTAGTGCCCCACAACACCGGGGAGCTGTTTTTT.

This clonotype was seen repeatedly, ten times or more. DNA of the CDR3: TGTGCCATCAGTGCCATAGACGGGGGACCACGGGAGGGCTACACCTTC. It is translated as CAISAIDGGPREGYTF. The chain employs TRBV10-3 and TRBJ1-2; D is perhaps TRBD1 (5 bases). Germline lookup yields CDR1 ENHRY and CDR2 SYGVKD. V lost 4 bases to trimming and J lost 8 bases, with 23 bases between them. This CDR3 comprises 16 residues.

V gene TRBV14 combines with J gene TRBJ2-7, with D tentatively TRBD1 (6 bases). The germline CDR1 and CDR2 sequences are SGHDN and FVKESK. CDR3 size: 14 residues. Trimming took 8 bases from V and 2 from J, leaving 16 bases between them. The CDR3 sequence is CASSPQDSAYEQYF. The CDR3, as DNA: TGTGCCAGCTCACCACAGGACAGTGCCTACGAGCAGTACTTC.

This clonotype has only one observation. CDR3 loop: CASSPVVPTNYGYTF. For the CDR3, the DNA is TGTGCCAGCTCACCGGTCGTACCCACTAACTATGGCTACACCTTC. This sequence joins TRBV10-3 and TRBJ1-2; D gene unclear. This CDR3 contains 15 residues. Germline V CDR1 and CDR2: ENHRY, SYGVKD. Between the trimmed V and J ends, which lost 10 bases and 0 bases, there was a span of 18 bases.

This clonotype has a handful of counts. The gene calls are TRBV6-6 and TRBJ2-7, with D possibly being TRBD1 (5 bases). This CDR3 is built from 15 residues. Germline V gene lookup returns CDR1 MNHNY and CDR2 SVGAGI (reference sequence). V was clipped by 1 base and J by 5 bases, with 15 bases between them. This CDR3 is CASSYLGRVVHEQYF. The DNA of the CDR3 is TGTGCCAGCAGTTACTTAGGCAGGGTCGTCCACGAGCAGTACTTC.

This clonotype was counted a few times. The chain combines TRBV18 with TRBJ1-1; D remains unclear. V was shortened by 2 bases and J by 4 bases, with 11 bases between the two germline ends. CDR3 size: 14 residues. From germline, CDR1 is KGHSH and CDR2 LQKENI. This CDR3 reads CASSPGGLGTEAFF. The CDR3 DNA is TGTGCCAGCTCACCAGGTGGGTTGGGCACTGAAGCTTTCTTT.

The genes are TRBV25-1 and TRBJ1-3; 9 bases line up with TRBD1. Germline V gene lookup returns CDR1 MGHDK and CDR2 SYGVNS. J lost 2 bases, V lost 9 bases, and 2 bases had no gene match. The length of the CDR3 is 13 residues. CDR3 nucleotide sequence: TGTGCCAGGGGACAGGGCCCTGGAAACACCATATATTTT. It translates to CARGQGPGNTIYF.

The V call is TRBV14, the J call TRBJ2-6; tentative D call: TRBD2 (7 bases). Trimming pared 5 bases from V and 2 bases from J, leaving 25 bases between. In germline, CDR1 is SGHDN, CDR2 FVKESK. This CDR3 spans 20 amino acids. CDR3 loop: CASSSAYRTAGPPGANVLTF. CDR3 sequence (DNA): TGTGCCAGCAGCTCAGCTTATAGGACAGCGGGACCTCCTGGGGCCAACGTCCTGACTTTC.

Comments on this clonotype: Because the CDR3 is missing its conserved closing phenylalanine or tryptophan, this is likely a read error. CDR3 residues: CASSDGNQPQHS. CDR3 nucleotides: TGTGCCAGCAGCGATGGGAATCAGCCCCAGCATTCT. This chain joins TRBV5-5 and TRBJ1-5; no definite D call. V lost 4 bases and J lost 4, with 6 bases in between. Germline CDR1 reads SGHKS; CDR2 reads YYEKEE (reference sequence). The CDR3 runs 12 residues.

This clonotype appeared many times. CDR3 DNA: TGTGCCAGCAGCTTAGCTGCGGACAGATCCTACGAGCAGTACTTC. It translates to CASSLAADRSYEQYF. The chain carries TRBV7-2 and TRBJ2-7, with D possibly being TRBD1 (6 bases). Trimming took 0 bases from V and 1 from J, leaving 10 bases between them. The germline V gene encodes CDR1 SGHTA and CDR2 FQGNSA. This CDR3 is 15 amino acids long.

The sample holds many counts of this clonotype. V is TRBV5-8 and J is TRBJ1-2; unclear D gene. V dropped 3 bases and J dropped 5 bases, with 11 bases sitting between them. Germline assignment: CDR1 SGHTS and CDR2 YDEGEE. This CDR3 has 13 residues. CDR3 sequence (DNA): TGTGCCAGCAGCTCAATGCTCGGGTATGGCTACACCTTC. Encoded protein: CASSSMLGYGYTF.

Points on this clonotype: A junction end diverges from the germline sequence, so it may reflect a read error. V is TRBV7-9 and J is TRBJ2-2, with D perhaps matching TRBD2 (6 bases). This CDR3 comprises 15 residues. CDR1 and CDR2 (germline): SEHNR, FQNEAQ (reference sequence). The DNA of the CDR3 is TGTGCCAGCAGCCCGACGGAGAGAGGGACCGGGGGGCTGTTTTTT. Translating gives CASSPTERGTGGLFF.

This clonotype occurred many times. The germline gene is not matched at one end of the junction; a read error may be the cause. The rearrangement links TRBV10-3 to TRBJ1-5; D remains unclear. The germline gives CDR1 ENHRY, CDR2 SYGVKD. The CDR3 covers 14 residues. The CDR3 nucleotides are TGTGCCAGCAGTGATTACCTTAGCAATCAGCCCCAGCATTTT. Amino acid sequence: CASSDYLSNQPQHF.

In regard to this clonotype: A much larger clone differs from this one at a single base, so this may be a read error. The V call is TRBV7-9, the J call TRBJ2-5; D could derive from TRBD1 or TRBD2 (5 bases each). Germline lookup yields CDR1 SEHNR and CDR2 FQNEAQ (reference sequence). V lost 5 bases, J lost 1 base, and 14 bases lay in between. This CDR3 region has 15 residues. CDR3 in DNA: TGTGCCAGCAGCGGGAAAGCCGGGACCCAAGAGACCCAGTACTTC. Encoded protein: CASSGKAGTQETQYF.

A note on this clonotype: This may be a read error: a much more frequent sequence differs by one nucleotide. Since the CDR3 does not end with the conserved phenylalanine or tryptophan, this likely comes from a read error. This sequence joins TRBV20-1 and TRBJ2-3; 12 positions agree with TRBD2. The CDR3 extends over 16 amino acids. The V segment lost 0 bases and the J segment 0 bases; nucleotides outside the gene matches: 1. Germline CDR1 is DFQATT and CDR2 is SNEGSKA (reference sequence). Here the CDR3 DNA reads TGCAGTGCTAGAGATGGGACTAGCGGGAGCACAGATACGCAGTATTGT. It yields the protein CSARDGTSGSTDTQYC.